The clone carrying this TCR beta chain was seen only a few times. Its antigen is as yet unknown. This sample stems from a study of beta chain features in type 1 diabetes. At the level of the study: Examination covered around 100 million sorted cells spanning all samples. Study observations and caveats: For type 1 diabetes patients, VDJ junctions showed fewer insertions and more deletions. Sampled from patients, naive, central memory and Treg TCRB repertoires appeared more similar than those sampled from healthy donors.

TCRB transcripts that were expressed got sequenced, as all of the isolated RNA had been reverse transcribed. The assay was immunoSEQ multiplex PCR, and TCRdb's table has in-frame clones only and misses some. The repertoire holds 200,000 to 250,000 clones, with about a tenth as singletons. The CDR3 has 11 amino acids. Germline lookup yields CDR1 SGHRS and CDR2 YFSETQ. Trimming took 4 bases from V and 9 from J, leaving 8 bases between them. Source material: central memory CD4+ T cells from blood. The V gene is TRBV5-1, the J gene TRBJ2-1; D remains unclear. This TCR came from a man in his late teens or twenties in good health. DNA of the CDR3: TGCGCCAGCAGCCCGGCAAGTGAGCAGTTCTTC. The encoded protein is CASSPASEQFF.